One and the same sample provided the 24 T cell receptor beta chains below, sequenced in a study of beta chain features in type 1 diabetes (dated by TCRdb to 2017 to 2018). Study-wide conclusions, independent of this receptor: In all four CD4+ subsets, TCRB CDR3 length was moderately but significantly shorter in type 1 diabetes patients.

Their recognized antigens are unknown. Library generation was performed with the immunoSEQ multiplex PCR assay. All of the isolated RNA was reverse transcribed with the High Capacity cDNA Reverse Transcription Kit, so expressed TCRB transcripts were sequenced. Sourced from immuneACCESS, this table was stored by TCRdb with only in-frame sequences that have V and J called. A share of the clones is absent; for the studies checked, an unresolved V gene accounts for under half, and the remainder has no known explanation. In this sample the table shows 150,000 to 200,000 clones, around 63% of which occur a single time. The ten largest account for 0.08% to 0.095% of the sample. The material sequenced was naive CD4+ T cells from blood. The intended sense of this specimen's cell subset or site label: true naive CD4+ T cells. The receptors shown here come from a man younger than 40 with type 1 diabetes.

The CDR3 sequence is CASSRGAGSSTDTQYF. DNA of the CDR3: TGTGCCAGCAGCCGAGGGGCGGGATCTAGCACAGATACGCAGTATTTT. This chain links TRBV11-2 with TRBJ2-3, with D tentatively TRBD2 (6 bases). CDR3 size: 16 residues. The germline V and J ends were trimmed by 5 bases and 0 bases, with 15 bases remaining between them. Germline loops: CDR1 SGHAT, CDR2 FQNNGV.

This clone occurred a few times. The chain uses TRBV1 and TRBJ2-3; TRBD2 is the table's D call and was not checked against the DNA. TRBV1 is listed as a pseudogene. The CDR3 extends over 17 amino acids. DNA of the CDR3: TGCACCAGCAGCCCTCCTAGCGGGGGGCCCAGCACAGATACGCAGTATTTT. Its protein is CTSSPPSGGPSTDTQYF.

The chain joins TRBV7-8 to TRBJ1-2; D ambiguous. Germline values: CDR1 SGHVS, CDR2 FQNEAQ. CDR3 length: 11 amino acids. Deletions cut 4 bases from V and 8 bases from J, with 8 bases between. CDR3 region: CASSSARGYTF. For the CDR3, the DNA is TGTGCCAGCAGCTCGGCCCGGGGCTACACCTTC.

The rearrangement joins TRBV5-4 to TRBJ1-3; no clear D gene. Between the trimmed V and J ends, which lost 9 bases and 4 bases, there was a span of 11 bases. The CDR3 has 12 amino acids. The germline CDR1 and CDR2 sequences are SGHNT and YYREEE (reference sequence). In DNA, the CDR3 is TGTGCCATCGGACTGCTGGGAAACACCATATATTTT. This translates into CAIGLLGNTIYF.

This chain's CDR3 is CAIRGTGEETQYF. As DNA, the CDR3 is TGTGCCATCAGGGGGACAGGGGAAGAGACCCAGTACTTC. This rearrangement joins TRBV10-3 to TRBJ2-5; 10 nucleotides agree with TRBD1. The CDR3 consists of 13 residues. Germline V CDR1 and CDR2: ENHRY, SYGVKD. Unmatched junction bases numbered 1, after V lost 6 bases and J lost 3 bases.

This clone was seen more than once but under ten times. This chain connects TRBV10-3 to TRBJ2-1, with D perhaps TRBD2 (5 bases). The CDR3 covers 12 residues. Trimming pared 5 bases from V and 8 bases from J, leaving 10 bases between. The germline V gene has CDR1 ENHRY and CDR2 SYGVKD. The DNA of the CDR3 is TGTGCCATCAGTATTCGGGGAGATGAGCAGTTCTTC. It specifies CAISIRGDEQFF.

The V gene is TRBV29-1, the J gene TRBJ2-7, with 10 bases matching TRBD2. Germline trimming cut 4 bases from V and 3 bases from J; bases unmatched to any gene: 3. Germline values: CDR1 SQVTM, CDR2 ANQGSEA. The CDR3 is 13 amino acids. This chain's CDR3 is CSVGWTSGYEQYF. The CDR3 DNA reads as TGCAGCGTTGGTTGGACTAGCGGCTACGAGCAGTACTTC.

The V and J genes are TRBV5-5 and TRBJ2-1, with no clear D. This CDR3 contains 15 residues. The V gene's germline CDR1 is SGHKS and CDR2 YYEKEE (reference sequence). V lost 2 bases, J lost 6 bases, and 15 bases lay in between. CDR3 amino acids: CASSFRTILGNEQFF. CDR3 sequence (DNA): TGTGCCAGCAGCTTCCGGACCATCCTGGGCAATGAGCAGTTCTTC.

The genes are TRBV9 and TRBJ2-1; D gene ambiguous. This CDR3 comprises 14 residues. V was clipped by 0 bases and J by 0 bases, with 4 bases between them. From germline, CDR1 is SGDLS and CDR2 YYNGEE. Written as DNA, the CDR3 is TGTGCCAGCAGCGTAGGGGCCTCCTACAATGAGCAGTTCTTC. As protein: CASSVGASYNEQFF.

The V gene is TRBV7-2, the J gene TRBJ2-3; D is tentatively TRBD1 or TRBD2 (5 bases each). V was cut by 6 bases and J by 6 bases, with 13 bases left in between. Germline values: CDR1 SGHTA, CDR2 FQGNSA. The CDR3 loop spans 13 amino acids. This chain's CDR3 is CASRSGAGDTQYF. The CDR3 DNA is TGTGCCAGCAGATCCGGGGCCGGCGATACGCAGTATTTT.

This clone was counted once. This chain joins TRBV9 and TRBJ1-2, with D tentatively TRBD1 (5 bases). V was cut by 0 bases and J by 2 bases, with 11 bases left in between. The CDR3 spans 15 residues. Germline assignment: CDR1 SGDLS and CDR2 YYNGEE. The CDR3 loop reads CASSVAAGYNYGYTF. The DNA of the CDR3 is TGTGCCAGCAGCGTAGCTGCAGGGTACAACTATGGCTACACCTTC.

The CDR3, as DNA: TGCGCCAGCAGCCAAGAAGGAAGAGGGTCAGATACGCAGTATTTT. Its protein product is CASSQEGRGSDTQYF. This chain connects TRBV4-1 to TRBJ2-3; maybe TRBD2 (5 bases). CDR1 MGHRA and CDR2 YSYEKL come from the germline V gene. Between the trimmed V and J ends, which lost 0 bases and 4 bases, there was a span of 11 bases. CDR3 length: 15 residues.

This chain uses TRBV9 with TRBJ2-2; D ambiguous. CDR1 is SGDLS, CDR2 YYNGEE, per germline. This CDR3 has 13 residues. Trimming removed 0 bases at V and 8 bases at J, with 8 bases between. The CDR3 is CASSVGPMGELFF. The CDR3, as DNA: TGTGCCAGCAGCGTAGGGCCCATGGGGGAGCTGTTTTTT.

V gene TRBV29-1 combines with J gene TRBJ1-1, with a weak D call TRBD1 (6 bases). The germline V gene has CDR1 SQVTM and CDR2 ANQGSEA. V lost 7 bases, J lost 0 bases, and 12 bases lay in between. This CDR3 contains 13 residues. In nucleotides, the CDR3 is TGCAGCGCTGCGGGACACTTGAACACTGAAGCTTTCTTT. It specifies CSAAGHLNTEAFF.

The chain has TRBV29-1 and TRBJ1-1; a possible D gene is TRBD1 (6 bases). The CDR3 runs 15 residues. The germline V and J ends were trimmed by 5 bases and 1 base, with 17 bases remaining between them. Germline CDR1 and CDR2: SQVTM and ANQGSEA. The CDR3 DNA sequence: TGCAGCGTTCCACTGGGGGGGCGAAGGAACACTGAAGCTTTCTTT. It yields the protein CSVPLGGRRNTEAFF.

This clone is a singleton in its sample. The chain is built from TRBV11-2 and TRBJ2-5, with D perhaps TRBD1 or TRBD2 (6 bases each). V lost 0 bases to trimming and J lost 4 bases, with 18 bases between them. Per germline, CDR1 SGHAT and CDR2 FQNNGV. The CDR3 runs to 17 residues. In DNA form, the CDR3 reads TGTGCCAGCAGCTTAGATCACGGGGGCTCCTTGGGAGAGACCCAGTACTTC. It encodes CASSLDHGGSLGETQYF.

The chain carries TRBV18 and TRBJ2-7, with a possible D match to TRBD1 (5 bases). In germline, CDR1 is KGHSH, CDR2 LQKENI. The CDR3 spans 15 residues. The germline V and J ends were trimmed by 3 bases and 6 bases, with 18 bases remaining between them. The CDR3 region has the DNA TGTGCCAGCTCACCCGTAGATCTGGGGCAATCCGAGCAGTACTTC. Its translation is CASSPVDLGQSEQYF.

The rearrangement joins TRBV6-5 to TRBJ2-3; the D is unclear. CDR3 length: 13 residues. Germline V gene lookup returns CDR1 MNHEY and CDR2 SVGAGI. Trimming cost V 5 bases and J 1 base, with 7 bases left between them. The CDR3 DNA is TGTGCCAGCAGTATTCAAGGCACAGATACGCAGTATTTT. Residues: CASSIQGTDTQYF.

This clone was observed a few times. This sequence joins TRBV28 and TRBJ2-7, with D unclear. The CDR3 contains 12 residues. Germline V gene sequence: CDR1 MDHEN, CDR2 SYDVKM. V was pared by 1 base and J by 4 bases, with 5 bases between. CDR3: CASSLSEYEQYF. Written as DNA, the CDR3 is TGTGCCAGCAGTTTATCAGAGTACGAGCAGTACTTC.

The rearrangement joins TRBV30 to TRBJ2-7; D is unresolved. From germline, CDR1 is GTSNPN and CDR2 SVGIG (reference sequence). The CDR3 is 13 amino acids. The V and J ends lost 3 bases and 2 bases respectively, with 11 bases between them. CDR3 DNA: TGTGCCTGGAGAGTAGGCTCGACCTACGAGCAGTACTTC. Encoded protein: CAWRVGSTYEQYF.

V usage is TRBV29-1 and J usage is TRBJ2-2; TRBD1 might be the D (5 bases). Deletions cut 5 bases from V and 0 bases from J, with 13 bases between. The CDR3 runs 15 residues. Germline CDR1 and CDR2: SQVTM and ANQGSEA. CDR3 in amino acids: CSVLSRAANTGELFF. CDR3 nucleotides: TGCAGCGTTCTTAGCAGGGCTGCGAACACCGGGGAGCTGTTTTTT.

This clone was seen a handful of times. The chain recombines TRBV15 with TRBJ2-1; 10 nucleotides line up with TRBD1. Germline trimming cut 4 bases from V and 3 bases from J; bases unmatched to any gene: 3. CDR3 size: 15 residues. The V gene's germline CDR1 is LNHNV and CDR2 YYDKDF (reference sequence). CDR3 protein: CATSIGQGVYNEQFF. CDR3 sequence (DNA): TGTGCCACCAGCATTGGACAGGGGGTCTACAATGAGCAGTTCTTC.

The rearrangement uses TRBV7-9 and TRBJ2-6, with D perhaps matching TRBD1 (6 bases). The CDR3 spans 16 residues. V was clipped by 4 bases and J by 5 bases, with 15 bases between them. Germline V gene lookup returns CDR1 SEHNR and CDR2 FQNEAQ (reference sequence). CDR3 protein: CASSYLDRGRANVLTF. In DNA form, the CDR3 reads TGTGCCAGCAGCTACTTGGACAGAGGAAGGGCCAACGTCCTGACTTTC.

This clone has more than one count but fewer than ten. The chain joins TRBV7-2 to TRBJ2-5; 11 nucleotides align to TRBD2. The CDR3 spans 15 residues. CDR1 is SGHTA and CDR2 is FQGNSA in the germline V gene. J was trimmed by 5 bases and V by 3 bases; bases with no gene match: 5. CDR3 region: CASSFTSGGTETQYF. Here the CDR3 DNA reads TGTGCCAGCAGCTTTACTAGCGGGGGTACGGAGACCCAGTACTTC.